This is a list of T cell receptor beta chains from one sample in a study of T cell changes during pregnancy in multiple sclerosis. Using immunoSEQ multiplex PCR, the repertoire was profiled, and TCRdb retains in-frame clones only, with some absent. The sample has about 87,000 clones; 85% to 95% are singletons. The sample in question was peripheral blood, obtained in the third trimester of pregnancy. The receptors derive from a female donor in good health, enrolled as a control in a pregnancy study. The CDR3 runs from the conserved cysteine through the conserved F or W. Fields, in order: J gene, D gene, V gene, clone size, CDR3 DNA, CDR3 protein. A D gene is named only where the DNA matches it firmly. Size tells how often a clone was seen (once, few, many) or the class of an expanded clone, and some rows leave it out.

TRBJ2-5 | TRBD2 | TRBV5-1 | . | TGCGCCAGCAGCCGGTTCACCCCTAGCGGGAGGATCCAAGAGACCCAGTACTTC | CASSRFTPSGRIQETQYF
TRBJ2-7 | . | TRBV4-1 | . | TGCGCCAGCAGCCAAGATCCCCCTTGGAAGGGGGGGATGAACTTC | CASSQDPPWKGGMNF
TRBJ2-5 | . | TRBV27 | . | TGTGCCAGCAGTTTATCGCAGGGGCAAGAGACCCAGTACTTC | CASSLSQGQETQYF
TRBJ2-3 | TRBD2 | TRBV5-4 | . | TGTGCCAGCGGAACTGGGACTAGCGGGAGCACAGATACGCAGTATTTT | CASGTGTSGSTDTQYF
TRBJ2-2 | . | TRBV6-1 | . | TGTGCCAGCAGTGAAGACAGGTTCATGGACACCGGGGAGCTGTTTTTT | CASSEDRFMDTGELFF
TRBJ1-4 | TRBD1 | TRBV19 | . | TGTGCCAGTAGTATCTCCGGGACAGGGGGCCTGACTAATGAAAAACTGTTTTTT | CASSISGTGGLTNEKLFF
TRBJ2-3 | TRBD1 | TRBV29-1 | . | TGCAGCGTTGAAGGTGGGGACAGGGCTTTTAGCACAGATACGCAGTATTTT | CSVEGGDRAFSTDTQYF
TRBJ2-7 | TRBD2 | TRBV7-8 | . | TGTGCCAGCAGCCCGAGGGAGGGATTCGGATACGAGCAGTACTTC | CASSPREGFGYEQYF
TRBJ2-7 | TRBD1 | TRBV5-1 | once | TGCGCCAGCAGCGGTGGGGGTACAGGGGGGACCTACGAGCAGTACTTC | CASSGGGTGGTYEQYF
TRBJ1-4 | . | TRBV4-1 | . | TGCGCCAGCAGCCAAGATTTGGTCTTGGGGGGTCGTGCAACTAATGAAAAACTGTTTTTT | CASSQDLVLGGRATNEKLFF
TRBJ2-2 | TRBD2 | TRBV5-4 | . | TGTGCCAGCAGCTTTGGACTAGCGGGGCAGAACACCGGGGAGCTGTTTTTT | CASSFGLAGQNTGELFF
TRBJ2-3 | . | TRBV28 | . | TGTGCCAGCAGTTTAACCGGCCTAGAGGGTGGAGGAGATACGCAGTATTTT | CASSLTGLEGGGDTQYF
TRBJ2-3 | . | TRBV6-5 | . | TGTGCCAGCAGGGAGTGGGGCACAGATACGCAGTATTTT | CASREWGTDTQYF
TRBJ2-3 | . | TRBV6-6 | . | TGTGCCAGCACCCAGGGTAATTGGGCAGATACGCAGTATTTT | CASTQGNWADTQYF
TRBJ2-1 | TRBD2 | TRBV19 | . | TGTGCCAGTAGTATTGGACTAGCGTCCAATGAGCAGTTCTTC | CASSIGLASNEQFF
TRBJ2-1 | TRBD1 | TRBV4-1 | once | TGCGCCAGCAGTCAACAGGAGGGGACAGGCTACAATGAGCAGTTCTTC | CASSQQEGTGYNEQFF
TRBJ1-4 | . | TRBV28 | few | TGTGCCAGCAGAGACAGCCTGGAAAAACTGTTTTTT | CASRDSLEKLFF
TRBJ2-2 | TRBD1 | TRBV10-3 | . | TGTGCCATCAGTGAGCCCGACAGGGGGCAGAGCGGGGAGCTGTTTTTT | CAISEPDRGQSGELFF
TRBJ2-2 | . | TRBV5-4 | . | TGTGCCTATTTCTTAGAGAGGAACACCGGGGAGCTGTTTTTT | CAYFLERNTGELFF
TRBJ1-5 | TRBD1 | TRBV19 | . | TGTGCCAGTAGCCCTCCGGGACAGCGTTATCAGCCCCAGCATTTT | CASSPPGQRYQPQHF
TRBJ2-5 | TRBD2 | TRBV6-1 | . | TGTGCCAGCAGCCCGGGACTAGCGGGGCTAGAGACCCAGTACTTC | CASSPGLAGLETQYF
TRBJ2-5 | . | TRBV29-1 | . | TGCAGCGTTGTGGGGCAAAAACAAGAGACCCAGTACTTC | CSVVGQKQETQYF
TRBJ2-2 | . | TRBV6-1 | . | TGTGCCAGCAGTGAAAGGCGACAGGTGGGCACCGGGGAGCTGTTTTTT | CASSERRQVGTGELFF
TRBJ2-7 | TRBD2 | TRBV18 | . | TGTGCCAGCTCACGAAGTCAGGTATCTAGCGGGAGATTGTACGAGCAGTACTTC | CASSRSQVSSGRLYEQYF
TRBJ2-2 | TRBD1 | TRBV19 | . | TGTGCCAGTAGCCTGAGGGGGCTGCGTACCGGGGAGCTGTTTTTT | CASSLRGLRTGELFF
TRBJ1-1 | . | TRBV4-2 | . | TGTGCCAGCAGCCAAGTAAGGCGGAGGGAGACTGAAGCTTTCTTT | CASSQVRRRETEAFF
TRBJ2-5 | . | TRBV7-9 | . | TGTGCCAGCAGCTTCACAGAGGACAGTGAAGAGACCCAGTACTTC | CASSFTEDSEETQYF
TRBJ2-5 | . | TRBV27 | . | TGTGCCAGCAGTCCCGACGGCGGGGAGACCCAGTACTTC | CASSPDGGETQYF
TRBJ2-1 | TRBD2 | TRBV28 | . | TGTGCCAGCAGACCCCCGGTCGAGCGGGGCTCCTACAATGAGCAGTTCTTC | CASRPPVERGSYNEQFF
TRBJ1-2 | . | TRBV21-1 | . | TGTGCCAGCAGCAAGAAGGGACAGGGGGGATATGGCTACACCTTC | CASSKKGQGGYGYTF
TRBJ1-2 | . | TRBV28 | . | TGTGCCAGCAGTTTGGCTCCGGGGGTCCCTTATGGCTACACCTTC | CASSLAPGVPYGYTF
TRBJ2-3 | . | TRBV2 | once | TGTGCCAGCAGTCTCTTACAGGGCGATACGCAGTATTTT | CASSLLQGDTQYF
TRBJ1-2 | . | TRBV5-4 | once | TGTGCCAGCAGCTTAACAGCTAACTATGGCTACACCTTC | CASSLTANYGYTF
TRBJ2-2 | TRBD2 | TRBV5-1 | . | TGCGCCAGCAGCTTGGATCCGGGACTAGCGGGAGTTGGGGAGCTGTTTTTT | CASSLDPGLAGVGELFF
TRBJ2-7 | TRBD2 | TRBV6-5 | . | TGTGCCAGCAGTTATAAGCGGGAGGGACCCTACGAGCAGTACTTC | CASSYKREGPYEQYF
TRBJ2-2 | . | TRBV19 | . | TGTGCCAGTACCCCGAAGGCCAGGGTGGCCACCGGGGAGCTGTTTTTT | CASTPKARVATGELFF
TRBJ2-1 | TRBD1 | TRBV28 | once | TGTGCCAGCAGTTTTTCGGGACAGGGGTACAATGAGCAGTTCTTC | CASSFSGQGYNEQFF
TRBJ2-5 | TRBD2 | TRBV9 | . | TGTGCCAGCAGCGTAGAGCCCGGGACTAGGTTTATCTCTCCGGGGACCCAGTACTTC | CASSVEPGTRFISPGTQYF
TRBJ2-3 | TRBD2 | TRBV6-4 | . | TGTGCCAGCAGCGCGACTAGCGGGAGATCAGATACGCAGTATTTT | CASSATSGRSDTQYF
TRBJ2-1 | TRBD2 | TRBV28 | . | TGTGCCACCTTCATGCGGGGGGCCTACAATGAGCAGTTCTTC | CATFMRGAYNEQFF
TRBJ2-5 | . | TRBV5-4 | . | TGTGCCAGCAGCTGGGGCTCGGAGGGCGAGACCCAGTACTTC | CASSWGSEGETQYF
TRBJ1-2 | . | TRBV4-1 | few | TGCGCCAGCAGCCAAGGGCAGGCGGGCTATGGCTACACCTTC | CASSQGQAGYGYTF
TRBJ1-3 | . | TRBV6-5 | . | TGTGCCAGCAGTTACTCGTTGAGAGACACCATATATTTT | CASSYSLRDTIYF
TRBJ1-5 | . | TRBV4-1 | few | TGCGCCAGCAGCCAGGAGTTGGATCAGCCCCAGCATTTT | CASSQELDQPQHF
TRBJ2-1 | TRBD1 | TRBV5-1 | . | TGCGCCAGCAGCTTTTCGACAGGGCGCGGAAATGAGCAGTTCTTC | CASSFSTGRGNEQFF
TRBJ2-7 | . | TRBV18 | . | TGTGCCAGCTCACCCTTAGACTACGAGCAGTACTTC | CASSPLDYEQYF
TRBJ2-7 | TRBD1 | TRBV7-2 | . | TGTGCCAGCAGGCAAACAGGGGTAAGCTACGAGCAGTACTTC | CASRQTGVSYEQYF
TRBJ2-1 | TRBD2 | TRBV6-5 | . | TGTGCCAGCAGTTACTCCCGACTAGCGGTGTACAATGAGCAGTTCTTC | CASSYSRLAVYNEQFF
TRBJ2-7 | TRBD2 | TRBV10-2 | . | TGCGCCAGCAGCCAGGGACTAGCGGGAGGGCCTCGGTACGAGCAGTACTTC | CASSQGLAGGPRYEQYF
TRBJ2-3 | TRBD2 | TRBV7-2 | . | TGTGCCAGCAGCCCCTGGACTAGCGGGGGCACAGATACGCAGTATTTT | CASSPWTSGGTDTQYF
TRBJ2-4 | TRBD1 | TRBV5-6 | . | TGTGCCAGCAGCCTGAAGACAGGGGGCCTGGCCAAAAACATTCAGTACTTC | CASSLKTGGLAKNIQYF
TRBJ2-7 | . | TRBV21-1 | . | TGTGCCAGCAGCAAACGGGACGAGCAGTACTTC | CASSKRDEQYF
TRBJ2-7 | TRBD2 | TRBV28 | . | TGTGCCAGCAGGACTAGCGGGCCACCCTACGAGCAGTACTTC | CASRTSGPPYEQYF
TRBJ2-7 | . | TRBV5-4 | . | TGTGCCAGCAGCGTCGGGGTGGCGGATTACGAGCAGTACTTC | CASSVGVADYEQYF
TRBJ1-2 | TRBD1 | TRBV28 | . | TGTGCCAGCAGTTTAACGGGGGGACAGGGAGACTACACCTTC | CASSLTGGQGDYTF
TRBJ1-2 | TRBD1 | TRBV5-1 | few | TGCGCCAGCAGCCCGCCGGGACAGGCTAACTATGGCTACACCTTC | CASSPPGQANYGYTF
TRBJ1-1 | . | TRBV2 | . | TGTGCCAGCAGTGAAAGTCGGTCTATGAACACTGAAGCTTTCTTT | CASSESRSMNTEAFF
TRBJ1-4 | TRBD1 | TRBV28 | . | TGTGCCAGCAGGTCTCCGGGACAGAATGAAAAACTGTTTTTT | CASRSPGQNEKLFF